The clone carrying this TCR beta chain appeared many times. The antigen is undetermined. The sample comes from a study of early T cells in non-severe SARS-CoV-2 infection. Study results and limitations: The VDJdb matching leaned toward anti-spike CD8 responses and overlooked private and CD4 specificities.

This CDR3 spans 15 amino acids. Germline assignment: CDR1 SGHTA and CDR2 FQGNSA. Trimming removed 5 bases at V and 8 bases at J, with 18 bases between. Researchers tagged individual cDNA molecules with unique molecular identifiers. TCRdb reprocessed the 5' RACE reads with MiXCR, giving one entry per CDR3 protein. Found here are about 46,000 distinct CDR3 sequences, almost 5.5% of them singletons; the top ten hold about 5%. This TCR was recovered from an adult who was a healthcare worker with PCR-confirmed SARS-CoV-2 infection or an uninfected control (not recorded which). Sequences were derived from whole blood, sampled at baseline. The rearrangement links TRBV7-2 to TRBJ1-4, with D perhaps TRBD1 (5 bases). The CDR3 sequence is CASSPRTLRGEKLFF. CDR3 sequence (DNA): TGTGCCAGCAGCCCCCGGACACTCCGGGGGGAAAAACTGTTTTTT.